One and the same sample provided the 30 T cell receptor beta chains below, sequenced in a study of T cell repertoires in cytomegalovirus infection. In TCRdb, the reads were re-called with MiXCR into one record per CDR3 protein. The sample lists about 250,000 distinct CDR3 sequences; over 15% were seen once. The sample comprised CD8+ T cells from PBMCs. Source of these receptors: a human donor in good health (CMV status not recorded). Some clones in this sample may be carry-over from other donors' samples.

In this sample, this clonotype turned up a few times. This chain connects TRBV12-3 or TRBV12-4 to TRBJ2-2; D tentatively reads TRBD1 or TRBD2 (5 bases each). There are 14 residues in the CDR3. With 3 bases removed from V and 3 bases from J, the gap between germline ends came to 8 bases. The CDR3 loop is CASSFGTYTGELFF. The CDR3 DNA sequence: TGTGCCAGCAGTTTCGGGACCTACACCGGGGAGCTGTTTTTT.

V is TRBV7-6 and J is TRBJ1-2; the D is unclear. Looked up from germline, CDR1 is SGHVS and CDR2 is FNYEAQ. The germline V and J ends were trimmed by 5 bases and 3 bases, with 13 bases remaining between them. The CDR3 totals 14 residues. The CDR3 here is CASSPLGRDYGYTF. The CDR3 nucleotides are TGTGCCAGCAGCCCCTTGGGGAGGGACTATGGCTACACCTTC. The variable domain in full, with the rest retrieved from reference TRBV7-6 and TRBJ1-2, is GAGVSQSPRYKVTKRGQDVALRCDPISGHVSLYWYRQALGQGPEFLTYFNYEAQQDKSGLPNDRFSAERPEGSISTLTIQRTEQRDSAMYRCASSPLGRDYGYTFGSGTRLTVV.

V gene TRBV29-1 combines with J gene TRBJ2-7; D may be TRBD1 or TRBD2 (5 bases each). Germline values: CDR1 SQVTM, CDR2 ANQGSEA. CDR3 length equals 16 residues. V shed 5 bases and J shed 3 bases, with 23 bases lying between them. The CDR3 protein is CSVQKPDRDHLYEQYF. CDR3 coding DNA: TGCAGCGTTCAAAAGCCCGACCGGGACCACCTCTACGAGCAGTACTTC.

This clonotype came up many times. This rearrangement joins TRBV7-8 to TRBJ1-3; possible D gene TRBD1, 5 bases. This CDR3 comprises 15 residues. The V end lost 1 base, the J end lost 4 bases, and 11 bases lay between the germline ends. Germline V gene lookup returns CDR1 SGHVS and CDR2 FQNEAQ. CDR3 in amino acids: CASSLVERGGNTIYF. DNA of the CDR3: TGTGCCAGCAGCTTAGTTGAAAGGGGAGGAAACACCATATATTTT.

The chain carries TRBV19 and TRBJ1-5; D is ambiguous. The CDR3 covers 13 residues. V lost 5 bases, J lost 8 bases, and 13 bases lay in between. The germline V gene encodes CDR1 LNHDA and CDR2 SQIVND (reference sequence). The CDR3 DNA is TGTGCCAGTAGTGTAGGCCCTTTGGAGCCCCAGCATTTT. Its translation is CASSVGPLEPQHF.

This clonotype was counted between two and nine times. This chain joins TRBV12-3 or TRBV12-4 and TRBJ1-4; the D gene is possibly TRBD1 (5 bases). Trimming cost V 10 bases and J 8 bases, with 20 bases left between them. The CDR3 covers 14 residues. For the CDR3, the DNA is TGTGCCACCGCGTCCGAGGCAGGGTACGAAAAACTGTTTTTT. This sequence encodes CATASEAGYEKLFF.

This clonotype was observed a handful of times. The genes are TRBV7-2 and TRBJ1-2; D might be TRBD1 (6 bases). V dropped 1 base and J dropped 7 bases, with 25 bases sitting between them. The CDR3 sequence is 18 residues long. Germline V gives CDR1 SGHTA, CDR2 FQGNSA. This chain's CDR3 is CASSLDRGVGGGSSGYTF. CDR3 in DNA: TGTGCCAGCAGCTTAGACCGCGGAGTAGGGGGTGGGTCGAGTGGCTACACCTTC.

The CDR3 protein is CASSGTGHLTNEKLFF. CDR3 DNA: TGTGCCAGCTCTGGGACAGGCCATTTAACTAATGAAAAACTGTTTTTT. This rearrangement joins TRBV25-1 to TRBJ1-4, with 8 nucleotides matching TRBD1. This CDR3 has 16 amino acids. Germline assignment: CDR1 MGHDK and CDR2 SYGVNS. V gave up 8 bases and J gave up 1 base; unmatched junction bases: 9. The full variable domain, completed using reference TRBV25-1 and TRBJ1-4, is EADIYQTPRYLVIGTGKKITLECSQTMGHDKMYWYQQDPGMELHLIHYSYGVNSTEKGDLSSESTVSRIRTEHFPLTLESARPSHTSQYLCASSGTGHLTNEKLFFGSGTQLSVL.

This clonotype was picked up many times. The rearrangement uses TRBV28 and TRBJ1-1, with D uncertain. CDR3 length: 14 amino acids. Trimming removed 6 bases from V and 2 bases from J, with 13 bases in between. Germline loops: CDR1 MDHEN, CDR2 SYDVKM. The CDR3 loop reads CASSLLGFNTEAFF. CDR3 DNA: TGTGCCAGCAGCCTCTTGGGATTTAACACTGAAGCTTTCTTT.

The chain joins TRBV27 to TRBJ2-7; TRBD1 matches at 7 bases. J lost 3 bases, V lost 3 bases, and 5 bases had no gene match. CDR3 size: 14 residues. Germline V gives CDR1 MNHEY, CDR2 SMNVEV (reference sequence). CDR3 nucleotide sequence: TGTGCCAGCAGTTTCGGGACAGAGAACTACGAGCAGTACTTC. This codes for CASSFGTENYEQYF.

This clonotype has just a few counts. In DNA, the CDR3 is TGTGCCAGCAGCAAGCCGGGACTAGCGTCCTACAATGAGCAGTTCTTC. Translation gives CASSKPGLASYNEQFF. The J gene is TRBJ2-1, the V gene TRBV6-2 or TRBV6-3; 10 nucleotides align to TRBD2. The length of the CDR3 is 16 residues. V shed 6 bases, J shed 1 base, and the junction held 6 bases outside the gene matches. The germline gives CDR1 MNHEY, CDR2 SVGEGT.

This clonotype showed up just a few times. This sequence joins TRBV6-5 and TRBJ1-1; D is ambiguous. This CDR3 comprises 16 residues. Germline V gives CDR1 MNHEY, CDR2 SVGAGI. V dropped 4 bases and J dropped 0 bases, with 15 bases sitting between them. The CDR3 loop is CASSLYGEGVNTEAFF. Written as DNA, the CDR3 is TGTGCCAGCAGTTTGTACGGGGAAGGTGTGAACACTGAAGCTTTCTTT.

Ten or more counts support this clonotype. CDR3 DNA: TGTGCCAGCAGCCCAGGACAGGGAGGCTACGAGCAGTACTTC. Amino acids: CASSPGQGGYEQYF. V gene TRBV7-2 combines with J gene TRBJ2-7; 8 nucleotides agree with TRBD1. Germline V lookup: CDR1 SGHTA, CDR2 FQGNSA. With 5 bases clipped from V and 3 bases from J, the junction kept 6 bases outside the gene matches. The CDR3 extends over 14 amino acids.

This clonotype showed up just a few times. This chain uses TRBV28 with TRBJ2-3; 11 bases match TRBD2. This CDR3 is 17 amino acids long. Germline lookup yields CDR1 MDHEN and CDR2 SYDVKM. The V segment lost 6 bases and the J segment 8 bases; nucleotides outside the gene matches: 16. Here the CDR3 reads CASSSDLAGGPTATQYF. CDR3 DNA sequence: TGTGCCAGCAGCTCTGATCTAGCGGGGGGCCCTACGGCTACGCAGTATTTT.

This clonotype was found a few times. The chain is built from TRBV29-1 and TRBJ2-1; perhaps D is TRBD1 or TRBD2 (5 bases each). From germline, CDR1 is SQVTM and CDR2 ANQGSEA. The CDR3 loop spans 13 amino acids. The V and J ends lost 4 bases and 4 bases respectively, with 11 bases between them. The CDR3 bases are TGCAGCGTTGGAGGGGAGTCATACAATGAGCAGTTCTTC. Translation gives CSVGGESYNEQFF.

This clonotype was detected ten times or more. This chain uses TRBV7-9 with TRBJ2-5, with D tentatively TRBD1 (6 bases). Per the germline V gene, CDR1 is SEHNR and CDR2 is FQNEAQ (reference sequence). V was pared by 4 bases and J by 3 bases, with 6 bases between. The CDR3 sequence is 12 residues long. This CDR3 is CASSYREETQYF. The DNA of the CDR3 is TGTGCCAGCAGCTACAGGGAAGAGACCCAGTACTTC.

The chain couples TRBV4-3 to TRBJ2-1; 8 bases line up with TRBD1. CDR3 size: 16 residues. Germline V gene data show CDR1 as LGHNA and CDR2 as YSLEER. Losses at the gene ends were 0 bases for V and 6 bases for J; bases not matched to a gene: 7. The CDR3 here is CASSQDLDGQGNEQFF. The CDR3 nucleotides read TGCGCCAGCAGCCAAGACCTCGACGGACAGGGCAATGAGCAGTTCTTC.

This clonotype was detected a few times. The chain couples TRBV6-1 to TRBJ2-5, with 8 bases identical to TRBD2. CDR3 length equals 16 residues. V lost 7 bases to trimming and J lost 1 base; unmatched junction nucleotides: 11. Germline loops: CDR1 MNHNS, CDR2 SASEGT. DNA for the CDR3: TGTGCCAGCACCCATCGGGGGGGGGTGGGCCAAGAGACCCAGTACTTC. It specifies CASTHRGGVGQETQYF.

V gene TRBV12-5 combines with J gene TRBJ2-5; the D gene is possibly TRBD1 (5 bases). Germline CDR1 and CDR2: LGHNT and FRNRAP. This CDR3 has 18 residues. The V end lost 1 base, the J end lost 1 base, and 19 bases lay between the germline ends. The CDR3 sequence is CASGLERGDGEAQETQYF. The CDR3 bases are TGTGCTAGTGGTTTGGAAAGGGGCGATGGAGAAGCCCAAGAGACCCAGTACTTC.

V gene TRBV9 combines with J gene TRBJ2-1; 13 bases align to TRBD2. With 3 bases clipped from V and 9 bases from J, the junction kept 18 bases outside the gene matches. Germline CDR1 and CDR2: SGDLS and YYNGEE. The CDR3 covers 19 residues. The CDR3 nucleotides are TGTGCCAGCAGCGATCACGGACTAGCGGGGGTCTCGCGAGGCGGTGAGCAGTTCTTC. Its protein product is CASSDHGLAGVSRGGEQFF. Together with reference TRBV9 and TRBJ2-1, the CDR3 gives the full variable domain: DSGVTQTPKHLITATGQRVTLRCSPRSGDLSVYWYQQSLDQGLQFLIQYYNGEERAKGNILERFSAQQFPDLHSELNLSSLELGDSALYFCASSDHGLAGVSRGGEQFFGPGTRLTVL.

This clonotype was picked up a small number of times. The chain is built from TRBV27 and TRBJ1-1, with a tentative D call TRBD1 (5 bases). Germline V CDR1 and CDR2: MNHEY, SMNVEV (reference sequence). The length of the CDR3 is 17 residues. Deletions cut 3 bases from V and 4 bases from J, with 21 bases between. The CDR3 region is CASSFWSQGAGGTEAFF. In DNA, the CDR3 is TGTGCCAGCAGTTTTTGGTCCCAAGGTGCGGGGGGCACTGAAGCTTTCTTT.

At least ten counts were recorded for this clonotype. This chain joins TRBV7-6 and TRBJ1-1; tentative D call: TRBD1 (6 bases). Trimming took 0 bases from V and 2 from J, leaving 16 bases between them. The length of the CDR3 is 17 residues. Germline V gene lookup returns CDR1 SGHVS and CDR2 FNYEAQ. CDR3 amino acids: CASSLAIGQYGNTEAFF. In nucleotides, the CDR3 is TGTGCCAGCAGCTTAGCAATAGGACAGTATGGCAACACTGAAGCTTTCTTT. Full variable domain (rest looked up from reference TRBV7-6 and TRBJ1-1): GAGVSQSPRYKVTKRGQDVALRCDPISGHVSLYWYRQALGQGPEFLTYFNYEAQQDKSGLPNDRFSAERPEGSISTLTIQRTEQRDSAMYRCASSLAIGQYGNTEAFFGQGTRLTVV.

This CDR3 is CASGGHTGELFF. The CDR3 DNA follows: TGTGCCAGCGGGGGTCACACCGGGGAGCTGTTTTTT. The J gene is TRBJ2-2, the V gene TRBV7-3; D is possibly TRBD1 or TRBD2 (5 bases each). Germline CDR1 and CDR2: SGHTA and FQGTGA. The CDR3 runs 12 residues. V lost 8 bases and J lost 3, with 7 bases in between.

The table lists this clonotype with many counts. This chain uses TRBV2 with TRBJ2-1, with 16 bases that match TRBD2. Germline CDR1 SNHLY, CDR2 FYNNEI. Trimming took 9 bases from V and 5 from J; bases not matched to a gene: 10. CDR3 length equals 17 residues. CDR3 in DNA: TGTGCCAGTATTCCGGGACTAGCGGGGGGGCCGGACAATGAGCAGTTCTTC. The encoded protein is CASIPGLAGGPDNEQFF.

V usage is TRBV27 and J usage is TRBJ2-7; D unresolved. The CDR3 is 14 amino acids. CDR1 is MNHEY and CDR2 is SMNVEV in the germline V gene (reference sequence). The V end lost 5 bases, the J end lost 4 bases, and 15 bases lay between the germline ends. Here the CDR3 reads CASSLLGNRYEQYF. The DNA of the CDR3 is TGTGCCAGCAGTCTCCTCGGTAATAGGTACGAGCAGTACTTC.

The table lists this clonotype with a few counts. V usage is TRBV4-3 and J usage is TRBJ1-2; D remains ambiguous. Trimming stripped 4 bases from V and 6 bases from J, with 18 bases between. The CDR3 has 15 residues. Germline values: CDR1 LGHNA, CDR2 YSLEER. The CDR3: CASSRTRGSRDGYTF. Here the CDR3 DNA reads TGCGCCAGCAGCCGGACCAGAGGGAGCCGAGATGGCTACACCTTC.

This clonotype was seen more than once but under ten times. This chain joins TRBV20-1 and TRBJ2-1; 14 bases agree with TRBD2. The CDR3 loop spans 16 amino acids. Germline CDR1 DFQATT, CDR2 SNEGSKA (reference sequence). Trimming removed 0 bases from V and 6 bases from J; junction bases left unmatched: 4. The CDR3 nucleotides are TGCAGTGCTAGAGAGCAAGGGACTAGCGGGGGCAATGAGCAGTTCTTC. The encoded protein is CSAREQGTSGGNEQFF.

The sample holds many counts of this clonotype. The chain is built from TRBV12-3 or TRBV12-4 and TRBJ2-1; weak D call: TRBD2 (6 bases). V shed 6 bases and J shed 0 bases, with 18 bases lying between them. The CDR3 consists of 17 residues. The CDR3 DNA sequence: TGTGCCAGCAGGGGACCTCGGGACTCAAGCTCCTACAATGAGCAGTTCTTC. It encodes CASRGPRDSSSYNEQFF.

Details on this clonotype: This clone may be a read error of a much larger clone one base away. The rearrangement links TRBV7-3 to TRBJ2-2; 8 bases fit TRBD2. This CDR3 has 16 residues. Germline CDR1 and CDR2: SGHTA and FQGTGA. CDR3 sequence (DNA): TGTACCAGCAGCCTCGGGGGGGGCTTCGGGACCGGGGAGCTGTTTTTT. It specifies CTSSLGGGFGTGELFF.

This clonotype occurred a few times. This rearrangement joins TRBV28 to TRBJ2-1; 9 bases align to TRBD2. V dropped 2 bases and J dropped 8; count of bases not matched to a gene: 16. This CDR3 is 18 amino acids long. The germline CDR1 and CDR2 sequences are MDHEN and SYDVKM. The CDR3 is CASSLVVLSSGEDDEQFF. Written as DNA, the CDR3 is TGTGCCAGCAGTTTAGTGGTCTTGTCTAGCGGGGAGGACGATGAGCAGTTCTTC.